This T cell receptor (beta chain) was observed in a study of CD8+ T cells in alopecia areata (dated by TCRdb to the late 2010s). In the study overall: The treated patients took part in an open-label pilot trial in which moderate-to-severe alopecia areata was treated with oral tofacitinib at 5 to 10 mg twice daily. RNA was extracted with the PAXgene miRNA kit for fixed scalp, the miRNeasy kit for PBMCs, and the RNeasy kit for mouse skin. Scalp clonality was compared among normal scalp (n=4), patchy alopecia areata scalp (n=8), and alopecia totalis/universalis scalp (n=8). On the human side, TCRbeta sequencing was run on scalp tissue and on sorted CD4+ and CD8+ peripheral blood T cells from healthy controls and from alopecia areata patients with either patchy or totalis/universalis disease. Tofacitinib was administered for 6 to 18 months, and 6 months of follow-up off drug were then conducted to assess delayed response and recurrence. Tofacitinib-treated patients had biopsies at baseline and at 4 and 24 weeks of treatment, with a later scalp biopsy in several patients. To study T cell clonal expansion in alopecia areata, the researchers applied high-throughput TCRbeta sequencing to both the C3H/HeJ mouse model and human patients. Amplification of TCRbeta CDR3 regions was done by immunoSEQ multiplex PCR using 35 Vbeta forward primers and 13 Jbeta reverse primers. The SALT score, which quantifies the percentage of affected scalp surface area, was used to measure disease severity in treated patients. The paper's findings and limits, for the study overall: Compared with mice, TCR sequences shared between patients were less clear, possibly partly because of HLA diversity across the patient population. During tofacitinib treatment, many expanded lesional clones stuck around in both scalp and blood, and this persistence may partly explain why relapse happens after treatment is stopped. Because the treated cohort was small and included a single nonresponder, larger studies are needed to assess links between baseline CD8+ expansion and response. Unlike mouse skin, which is dominated by gammadelta T cells, normal human skin has resident alphabeta T cells that are also sequenced, and this complicates analysis of the scalp TCR repertoire. Tofacitinib significantly decreased scalp clonality and the number of expanded CD8+ clones among the top 100 scalp clones. Higher clonality and more expanded CD8+ clones were observed in lesional scalp than in normal scalp, particularly in alopecia totalis/universalis, a finding suggestive of antigenic drive.

The CDR3 goes from the cysteine to the phenylalanine over 15 residues. Kept here is only the CDR3 DNA, which spans 45 bases and is read in frame from base 1. Taken from the germline V gene, the CDR1 and CDR2 loops are SNHLY and FYNNEI. V is clipped by 7 bases and J by 0 bases, and the sequence between their germline boundaries is 14 bases long. With respect to this clone: This receptor's antigen is unknown. Per-base quality was not reported, and no clone a single base away is much larger than it.

This specimen's time point label, interpreted: roughly 24 weeks on oral tofacitinib. The sample's treatment or condition label is to be understood as: oral pan-JAK inhibitor, 5-10 mg twice daily. From alopecia areata patients, peripheral blood was collected along with lesional scalp punch biopsies. PBMCs were separated by density centrifugation and stained for CD3, CD4 and CD8, after which CD4+ and CD8+ T cells were sorted on a FACSAria. Library preparation employed the immunoSEQ multiplex PCR assay. RNA was extracted from all samples and reverse transcribed into cDNA, which served as template for TCR sequencing. SuperScript III was used for first-strand cDNA synthesis, primed with a 2:1 mix of oligo-dT and random hexamers. A synthetic immune receptor repertoire was used to measure amplification bias, and any remaining bias was corrected computationally. Regarding the original processing steps: Raw reads were preprocessed to remove errors, and CDR3 was defined by IMGT conventions from the conserved cysteine to phenylalanine. Clonality was computed by normalizing Shannon entropy by log2 of the number of productive unique TCRs and subtracting the result from 1. Whether scalp clones were CD4 or CD8 was inferred by matching scalp TCRbeta sequences against CD4 and CD8 repertoires sorted from blood. Held by TCRdb, this immuneACCESS table contains in-frame sequences only and omits some clones. Under half of the omission traces to an unresolved V gene where checked; the cause of the rest is unknown. That table is the source of V, J and clone size, and D and trimming were worked out from the DNA. The sample table records about 280,000 clones; more than 45% of these occur just once. Around 1.7% of the sample is taken by the ten largest.

The source is a human donor with alopecia areata. The sequences come from CD4+ T cells sorted from blood, collected at week 24, from a patient treated with tofacitinib. Recombination connected TRBV2 to TRBJ2-3, with no reliable assignment of the D segment. The bases read TGTGCCAGCATTCGAGACGTTGCTAGCACAGATACGCAGTATTTT. This codes for CASIRDVASTDTQYF.